This entry lists 31 T cell receptor beta chains sequenced from one sample in a study of T cells in Graves' hyperthyroidism and ophthalmopathy. TCR beta CDR3 region amplification was performed from RNA transcripts. HTBI primers were employed in a first-round RT-PCR of the TCR CDR3. In TCRdb, the multiplex PCR reads were re-called with MiXCR into one record per CDR3 protein. The table records fewer than 600,000 distinct CDR3 sequences, roughly an eighth of them present only once. Sequencing input: blood. Receptors were obtained from a woman between 18 and 30 years old with Graves' hyperthyroidism.

Many counts were recorded for this clonotype. This chain's CDR3 is CASRYYNQETQYF. The CDR3 DNA follows: TGTGCCAGCAGATATTATAATCAAGAGACCCAGTACTTC. J is TRBJ2-5 and V is TRBV11-1; no clear D gene. The length of the CDR3 is 13 residues. CDR1 is SGHAT, CDR2 FQDESV, per germline (reference sequence). Trimming stripped 6 bases from V and 2 bases from J, with 10 bases between.

Turning to this clonotype: It may be a read error: a sequence one base away is much more abundant. The V call is TRBV5-1, the J call TRBJ2-4; D is undetermined. Per the germline V gene, CDR1 is SGHRS and CDR2 is YFSETQ. CDR3 length equals 16 residues. V lost 0 bases and J lost 7, with 17 bases in between. The CDR3 reads CASSLDSGVGLNIQYF. DNA of the CDR3: TGCGCCAGCAGCTTGGACAGTGGTGTAGGCTTGAACATTCAGTACTTC.

This clonotype has a count of ten or more. The V and J genes are TRBV7-9 and TRBJ2-7; maybe TRBD1 (5 bases). This CDR3 region has 13 residues. Germline loops: CDR1 SEHNR, CDR2 FQNEAQ (reference sequence). V was shortened by 6 bases and J by 2 bases, with 11 bases between the two germline ends. CDR3 in DNA: TGTGCCAGCAGTCCAGACAGTACCTACGAGCAGTACTTC. It codes for CASSPDSTYEQYF. The full variable domain, completed using reference TRBV7-9 and TRBJ2-7, is DTGVSQNPRHKITKRGQNVTFRCDPISEHNRLYWYRQTLGQGPEFLTYFQNEAQLEKSRLLSDRFSAERPKGSFSTLEIQRTEQGDSAMYLCASSPDSTYEQYFGPGTRLTVT.

A word on this clonotype: Possible read error: a much larger clone is one base away. This chain links TRBV7-3 with TRBJ2-5; TRBD1 aligns across 7 bases. The CDR3 extends over 14 amino acids. Per germline, CDR1 SGHTA and CDR2 FQGTGA. J lost 4 bases, V lost 6 bases, and 8 bases had no gene match. CDR3 protein: CASRVTGLGETQYF. In nucleotides, the CDR3 is TGTGCCAGCAGAGTGACAGGGTTAGGAGAGACCCAGTACTTC. Full variable domain (missing parts from reference TRBV7-3 and TRBJ2-5): GAGVSQTPSNKVTEKGKYVELRCDPISGHTALYWYRQSLGQGPEFLIYFQGTGAADDSGLPNDRFFAVRPEGSVSTLKIQRTERGDSAVYLCASRVTGLGETQYFGPGTRLLVL.

This clonotype was detected ten times or more. V gene TRBV12-3 or TRBV12-4 combines with J gene TRBJ2-1; D is uncertain. Trimming shortened V by 1 base and J by 7 bases, and 14 bases separated the two germline ends. This CDR3 has 15 residues. CDR3 DNA sequence: TGTGCCAGCAGTTTAGAGAATGGGTTCCGAAATGAGCAGTTCTTC. Translation: CASSLENGFRNEQFF.

This clonotype was counted ten times or more. This chain joins TRBV15 and TRBJ2-5, with a tentative D call TRBD1 (5 bases). With 5 bases removed from V and 4 bases from J, the gap between germline ends came to 17 bases. CDR3 length equals 15 residues. CDR1 is LNHNV, CDR2 YYDKDF, per germline (reference sequence). The CDR3 sequence is CATSLDRGPPETQYF. In nucleotides, the CDR3 is TGTGCCACCAGCCTTGACAGAGGCCCTCCAGAGACCCAGTACTTC.

This clonotype was seen repeatedly, ten times or more. The chain couples TRBV30 to TRBJ2-1, with 8 bases aligning to TRBD1. Germline V gives CDR1 GTSNPN, CDR2 SVGIG (reference sequence). The CDR3 consists of 13 residues. CDR3: CAGQGRRYNEQFF. The CDR3 bases are TGTGCTGGACAGGGAAGGAGGTACAATGAGCAGTTCTTC.

The gene calls are TRBV19 and TRBJ2-6; D gene uncertain. The CDR3 is made up of 15 amino acids. Germline V gene sequence: CDR1 LNHDA, CDR2 SQIVND (reference sequence). V lost 2 bases, J lost 0 bases, and 5 bases lay in between. In nucleotides, the CDR3 is TGTGCCAGTAGTATATCCTTCTCTGGGGCCAACGTCCTGACTTTC. Residues: CASSISFSGANVLTF.

This clonotype has ten or more counts. The rearrangement joins TRBV5-1 to TRBJ2-3; 8 bases match TRBD1. The CDR3 consists of 15 residues. J lost 6 bases, V lost 1 base, and 7 bases had no gene match. Germline V gene lookup returns CDR1 SGHRS and CDR2 YFSETQ. The CDR3 nucleotides read TGCGCCAGCAGCTTGATTCAGGGGGCTCCTGATACGCAGTATTTT. Translated, it gives CASSLIQGAPDTQYF.

This clonotype was counted at least ten times. The rearrangement joins TRBV9 to TRBJ2-5; possible D gene TRBD1, 6 bases. Per germline, CDR1 SGDLS and CDR2 YYNGEE. V was clipped by 3 bases and J by 0 bases, with 9 bases between them. This CDR3 region has 14 residues. CDR3 sequence reads: CASSATGYQETQYF. DNA for the CDR3: TGTGCCAGCAGCGCCACAGGGTACCAAGAGACCCAGTACTTC. The full variable domain, its missing parts supplied by reference TRBV9 and TRBJ2-5, is DSGVTQTPKHLITATGQRVTLRCSPRSGDLSVYWYQQSLDQGLQFLIQYYNGEERAKGNILERFSAQQFPDLHSELNLSSLELGDSALYFCASSATGYQETQYFGPGTRLLVL.

This chain joins TRBV27 and TRBJ2-5; D is uncertain. V dropped 6 bases and J dropped 5 bases, with 13 bases sitting between them. There are 13 residues in the CDR3. Germline-derived CDR1 and CDR2 are MNHEY and SMNVEV (reference sequence). In DNA form, the CDR3 reads TGTGCCAGCAGCCCCACGGTCTTGGAGACCCAGTACTTC. Translated: CASSPTVLETQYF.

This clonotype was detected only a few times. The rearrangement links TRBV19 to TRBJ1-1; D is unresolved. This CDR3 has 13 amino acids. Germline V gene sequence: CDR1 LNHDA, CDR2 SQIVND (reference sequence). Trimming pared 6 bases from V and 4 bases from J, leaving 12 bases between. CDR3 nucleotides: TGTGCCAGTAGCCGTGGTTGGAGCACTGAAGCTTTCTTT. As protein: CASSRGWSTEAFF. Full variable domain (outside the CDR3, taken from reference TRBV19 and TRBJ1-1): DGGITQSPKYLFRKEGQNVTLSCEQNLNHDAMYWYRQDPGQGLRLIYYSQIVNDFQKGDIAEGYSVSREKKESFPLTVTSAQKNPTAFYLCASSRGWSTEAFFGQGTRLTVV.

This clonotype was detected many times. This chain links TRBV30 with TRBJ2-1; 15 positions agree with TRBD2. Per the germline V gene, CDR1 is GTSNPN and CDR2 is SVGIG (reference sequence). The CDR3 runs to 16 residues. V lost 3 bases to trimming and J lost 6 bases; unmatched junction nucleotides: 6. The DNA for the CDR3 is TGTGCCTGGAGCCGGGGACTAGCGGGAGGAATCAATGAGCAGTTCTTC. Residues: CAWSRGLAGGINEQFF.

This clonotype occurred a few times. This rearrangement joins TRBV10-3 to TRBJ2-7, with TRBD1 matching 11 bases. The CDR3 runs to 16 residues. The V and J ends lost 3 bases and 2 bases, in that order; junction bases with no gene match: 6. Per germline, CDR1 ENHRY and CDR2 SYGVKD. The CDR3 DNA follows: TGTGCCATCAGTGACCCGCGGGACAGGGGGACCTACGAGCAGTACTTC. It encodes CAISDPRDRGTYEQYF.

In its sample, this clonotype was seen a few times. J is TRBJ1-4 and V is TRBV5-1, with D unresolved. Trimming removed 2 bases at V and 7 bases at J, with 12 bases between. CDR3 size: 14 residues. Germline values: CDR1 SGHRS, CDR2 YFSETQ. CDR3 sequence: CASSFGRLGEKLFF. CDR3 nucleotides: TGCGCCAGCAGCTTCGGGCGGTTGGGTGAAAAACTGTTTTTT.

The J gene is TRBJ2-1, the V gene TRBV20-1; either TRBD1 or TRBD2 may supply D (5 bases each). CDR3 size: 15 residues. CDR1 is DFQATT and CDR2 is SNEGSKA in the germline V gene (reference sequence). Trimming pared 0 bases from V and 0 bases from J, leaving 9 bases between. CDR3: CSARESGGSYNEQFF. The CDR3, as DNA: TGCAGTGCTAGAGAGAGTGGGGGCTCCTACAATGAGCAGTTCTTC.

As for this clonotype: This is likely a read error, given that the CDR3 carries no conserved phenylalanine or tryptophan at its end. CDR3 protein: CASRPASGRYYEQYL. DNA of the CDR3: TGTGCCAGCAGACCCGCTAGCGGCCGATACTACGAGCAGTACCTC. The genes are TRBV6-1 and TRBJ2-7; 7 bases map to TRBD2. V trimming: 6 bases; J trimming: 3 bases; junction bases outside the gene matches: 11. CDR1 MNHNS and CDR2 SASEGT come from the germline V gene. The CDR3 extends over 15 amino acids.

This clonotype occurred many times. The rearrangement joins TRBV20-1 to TRBJ1-1; D unclear. This CDR3 comprises 12 residues. Germline V gene sequence: CDR1 DFQATT, CDR2 SNEGSKA (reference sequence). V shed 3 bases and J shed 2 bases, with 7 bases lying between them. For the CDR3, the DNA is TGCAGTGCTAGTTATACCAACACTGAAGCTTTCTTT. It encodes CSASYTNTEAFF.

This clonotype has a count of ten or more. V and J are TRBV5-1 and TRBJ2-2, with TRBD2 matching over 8 bases. CDR3 length: 15 amino acids. The germline CDR1 and CDR2 sequences are SGHRS and YFSETQ. Unmatched junction bases numbered 2, after V lost 4 bases and J lost 0 bases. The CDR3 bases are TGCGCCAGCAGCGCGGGACTAGCGAACACCGGGGAGCTGTTTTTT. Translation gives CASSAGLANTGELFF.

The chain has TRBV10-2 and TRBJ2-3, with 7 bases lining up with TRBD1. In germline, CDR1 is WSHSY, CDR2 SAAADI. V trimming: 6 bases; J trimming: 6 bases; junction bases outside the gene matches: 6. The CDR3 is 13 residues long. CDR3 sequence: CASRPTGLDTQYF. The DNA for the CDR3 is TGCGCCAGCAGACCGACAGGGTTGGATACGCAGTATTTT.

In its sample, this clonotype was seen many times. The chain employs TRBV5-5 and TRBJ2-1; TRBD1 matches 7 bases. Germline V gives CDR1 SGHKS, CDR2 YYEKEE (reference sequence). The CDR3 consists of 16 residues. Unmatched junction bases numbered 8, after V lost 0 bases and J lost 5 bases. CDR3 residues: CASSLGLNRGDNEQFF. In DNA form, the CDR3 reads TGTGCCAGCAGCTTGGGTTTAAACAGGGGTGACAATGAGCAGTTCTTC. The full variable domain, in which reference TRBV5-5 and TRBJ2-1 provide the parts outside the CDR3, is DAGVTQSPTHLIKTRGQQVTLRCSPISGHKSVSWYQQVLGQGPQFIFQYYEKEERGRGNFPDRFSARQFPNYSSELNVNALLLGDSALYLCASSLGLNRGDNEQFFGPGTRLTVL.

This clonotype came up many times. This chain uses TRBV19 with TRBJ1-4; TRBD1 aligns across 8 bases. The CDR3 extends over 14 amino acids. CDR1 and CDR2 from the germline V gene are LNHDA and SQIVND (reference sequence). The junction had 7 bases not matched to a gene; V was cut back by 5 bases and J by 8 bases. The CDR3 nucleotides are TGTGCCAGTAGTGCGACAGGGGTGGGGGAAAAACTGTTTTTT. Amino acid sequence: CASSATGVGEKLFF.

This clonotype was picked up a small number of times. CDR3 protein: CASSSSGQSNQPQHF. The CDR3 DNA reads TGCGCCAGCAGCTCATCAGGACAAAGCAATCAGCCCCAGCATTTT. The rearrangement joins TRBV5-1 to TRBJ1-5, with D perhaps matching TRBD1 (5 bases). Per germline, CDR1 SGHRS and CDR2 YFSETQ. The V gene lost 3 bases and the J gene lost 1 base, with 11 bases spanning the gap. This CDR3 region has 15 residues.

This clonotype was picked up many times. This rearrangement joins TRBV10-3 to TRBJ1-2; 7 bases fit TRBD1. Per the germline V gene, CDR1 is ENHRY and CDR2 is SYGVKD. This CDR3 spans 14 amino acids. J lost 4 bases, V lost 7 bases, and 9 bases had no gene match. In nucleotides, the CDR3 is TGTGCCATCACCCCTTCGACAGGGACCTATGGCTACACCTTC. This gives the protein CAITPSTGTYGYTF.

In its sample, this clonotype was seen many times. The chain combines TRBV2 with TRBJ1-2; D might be TRBD1 (5 bases). The CDR3 totals 13 residues. The germline V gene has CDR1 SNHLY and CDR2 FYNNEI. V lost 6 bases and J lost 6, with 14 bases in between. Written as DNA, the CDR3 is TGTGCCAGCAGCGTCCATCGGGGCGATGGCTACACCTTC. Translating it yields CASSVHRGDGYTF.

The rearrangement uses TRBV7-3 and TRBJ2-5, with 12 bases lining up with TRBD1. CDR1 is SGHTA and CDR2 is FQGTGA in the germline V gene. The CDR3 has 15 amino acids. The V gene end was trimmed by 5 bases and the J gene end by 5 bases; junction bases not matched to a gene: 6. The CDR3 sequence: CASSPGTGGWETQYF. CDR3 in DNA: TGTGCCAGCAGCCCCGGGACAGGGGGCTGGGAGACCCAGTACTTC.

This clonotype was seen a handful of times. The chain couples TRBV9 to TRBJ1-4; D remains ambiguous. The V gene's germline CDR1 is SGDLS and CDR2 YYNGEE. This CDR3 spans 15 amino acids. The germline V and J ends were trimmed by 3 bases and 3 bases, with 12 bases remaining between them. CDR3 region: CASSASMVPNEKLFF. CDR3 coding DNA: TGTGCCAGCAGCGCCAGCATGGTTCCTAATGAAAAACTGTTTTTT.

The gene calls are TRBV10-2 and TRBJ1-3, with 9 bases aligning to TRBD1. Germline V gene lookup returns CDR1 WSHSY and CDR2 SAAADI. V was clipped by 0 bases and J by 3 bases; unmatched bases: 3. The CDR3 is 16 residues long. CDR3 sequence (DNA): TGCGCCAGCAGTGAGTCGTGGGACAGGGATGGAAACACCATATATTTT. Translated, it gives CASSESWDRDGNTIYF.

This clonotype was recorded many times. The chain combines TRBV30 with TRBJ2-6; no clear D gene. This CDR3 region has 12 residues. The germline gives CDR1 GTSNPN, CDR2 SVGIG (reference sequence). V was cut by 5 bases and J by 0 bases, with 2 bases left in between. The CDR3 DNA sequence: TGTGCCTGGGACTCTGGGGCCAACGTCCTGACTTTC. It codes for CAWDSGANVLTF.

The table lists this clonotype with many counts. This chain uses TRBV28 with TRBJ1-4, with TRBD1 matching 10 bases. V trimming: 6 bases; J trimming: 6 bases; junction bases outside the gene matches: 7. This CDR3 has 15 amino acids. CDR1 MDHEN and CDR2 SYDVKM come from the germline V gene. CDR3 DNA: TGTGCCAGCAGGCTAGCCGGGACAGGGGATGAAAAACTGTTTTTT. This sequence encodes CASRLAGTGDEKLFF.

Only a few counts were recorded for this clonotype. A much larger clone sits a single nucleotide away, making a read error possible. The chain has TRBV5-6 and TRBJ1-1; TRBD1 aligns across 7 bases. The CDR3 sequence is 14 residues long. The germline CDR1 and CDR2 sequences are SGHDT and YYEEEE. The CDR3 nucleotides read TGTGCCAGCAACTTGGTGGGACAGTTAACTGAAGCTTTCTTT. Translation gives CASNLVGQLTEAFF. The complete variable domain, with remaining parts taken from reference TRBV5-6 and TRBJ1-1, reads DAGVTQSPTHLIKTRGQQVTLRCSPKSGHDTVSWYQQALGQGPQFIFQYYEEEERQRGNFPDRFSGHQFPNYSSELNVNALLLGDSALYLCASNLVGQLTEAFFGQGTRLTVV.